Below, 21 T cell receptor beta chains from the same sample are listed, as sequenced in a study of T-cell memory formation after mild COVID-19. From the 5' RACE reads, TCRdb called clonotypes with MiXCR, one entry per CDR3 protein. The table includes some 120,000 distinct CDR3 sequences, 5% to 6.5% detected once. Sequences were obtained from PBMCs or a T cell subset sorted from them (not recorded which). All receptors derive from an adult woman who had mild COVID-19 (a few samples of this study predate the infection). Cell type and time point are not known.

In this sample, this clonotype turned up many times. V usage is TRBV5-1 and J usage is TRBJ2-1; the match to TRBD2 covers 9 bases. The J segment lost 5 bases and the V segment lost 3 bases, leaving 3 bases of the junction unmatched. The CDR3 totals 14 residues. Germline lookup yields CDR1 SGHRS and CDR2 YFSETQ. As DNA, the CDR3 is TGCGCCAGCAGCTCCCTAGCGGGGAACAATGAGCAGTTCTTC. Its protein product is CASSSLAGNNEQFF.

The chain employs TRBV5-1 and TRBJ2-1, with TRBD1 as a possible D gene (5 bases). CDR3 length equals 13 residues. Germline V gene lookup returns CDR1 SGHRS and CDR2 YFSETQ. V lost 0 bases and J 9 bases, leaving 10 bases between the germline ends. CDR3 in amino acids: CASSLGAGPEQFF. The CDR3 DNA reads as TGCGCCAGCAGCTTGGGGGCAGGGCCTGAGCAGTTCTTC.

This clonotype occurred many times. The V gene is TRBV7-9, the J gene TRBJ2-5, with unresolved D. In germline, CDR1 is SEHNR, CDR2 FQNEAQ (reference sequence). The V gene lost 1 base and the J gene lost 2 bases, with 5 bases spanning the gap. The CDR3 has 13 amino acids. The CDR3 reads CASSLDPQETQYF. DNA for the CDR3: TGTGCCAGCAGCTTAGATCCACAAGAGACCCAGTACTTC.

This clonotype has a count of ten or more. The rearrangement uses TRBV5-1 and TRBJ2-7; D is perhaps TRBD2 (7 bases). The V end was cut by 4 bases, the J end by 2 bases, with 19 bases between. CDR3 length equals 16 residues. Per germline, CDR1 SGHRS and CDR2 YFSETQ. The CDR3 loop is CASSLGGADPTYEQYF. In nucleotides, the CDR3 is TGCGCCAGCAGCCTAGGGGGGGCAGACCCGACCTACGAGCAGTACTTC.

This clonotype was observed a handful of times. The chain is built from TRBV7-2 and TRBJ2-3, with D hard to call. V was pared by 2 bases and J by 4 bases, with 13 bases between. This CDR3 has 15 residues. The V gene's germline CDR1 is SGHTA and CDR2 FQGNSA. The chain's CDR3 is CASSLKSRVADTQYF. The CDR3 region has the DNA TGTGCCAGCAGCTTAAAATCCCGGGTAGCAGATACGCAGTATTTT. The full variable domain, rest sourced from reference TRBV7-2 and TRBJ2-3, is GAGVSQSPSNKVTEKGKDVELRCDPISGHTALYWYRQSLGQGLEFLIYFQGNSAPDKSGLPSDRFSAERTGGSVSTLTIQRTQQEDSAVYLCASSLKSRVADTQYFGPGTRLTVL.

This clonotype was recorded at least ten times. This chain links TRBV19 with TRBJ2-7; D is perhaps TRBD1 (6 bases). Trimming left V 4 bases short and J 2 bases short, with 12 bases between. The germline CDR1 and CDR2 sequences are LNHDA and SQIVND (reference sequence). The CDR3 has 14 residues. The chain's CDR3 is CASSRQGPPYEQYF. The CDR3 nucleotides read TGTGCCAGTAGTAGGCAGGGGCCTCCCTACGAGCAGTACTTC.

The genes are TRBV20-1 and TRBJ2-2, with 7 bases fitting TRBD2. Germline values: CDR1 DFQATT, CDR2 SNEGSKA (reference sequence). Trimming took 2 bases from V and 9 from J; bases not matched to a gene: 6. The CDR3 extends over 13 amino acids. CDR3 nucleotide sequence: TGCAGTGCTAGAACCGGGACTATGAGGGAGCTGTTTTTT. It codes for CSARTGTMRELFF.

The table lists this clonotype with many counts. This sequence joins TRBV5-1 and TRBJ2-6; D call uncertain. V dropped 2 bases and J dropped 0 bases, with 6 bases sitting between them. The CDR3 runs 15 residues. Per the germline V gene, CDR1 is SGHRS and CDR2 is YFSETQ. The CDR3 sequence is CASSFQFSGANVLTF. The CDR3 coding sequence is TGCGCCAGCAGCTTTCAGTTCTCTGGGGCCAACGTCCTGACTTTC.

The chain links TRBV4-1 to TRBJ1-5; D is unresolved. Looked up from germline, CDR1 is MGHRA and CDR2 is YSYEKL. Trimming took off 3 bases at V and 5 bases at J, with 11 bases between the two ends. This CDR3 has 14 amino acids. The CDR3 sequence is CASSHPSDDQPQHF. The CDR3 DNA reads TGCGCCAGCAGCCATCCCTCGGACGATCAGCCCCAGCATTTT.

As DNA, the CDR3 is TGTGCCAGCAGTTATTTGGGGGCTCCCTACGAGCAGTACTTC. This sequence encodes CASSYLGAPYEQYF. This chain joins TRBV12-3 or TRBV12-4 and TRBJ2-7; D possibly corresponds to TRBD1 (6 bases). The CDR3 extends over 14 amino acids. Trimming shortened V by 4 bases and J by 2 bases, and 12 bases separated the two germline ends.

This clonotype has ten or more counts. The chain recombines TRBV5-1 with TRBJ1-2; no definite D call. V was shortened by 0 bases and J by 3 bases, with 18 bases between the two germline ends. The CDR3 has 17 residues. Per the germline V gene, CDR1 is SGHRS and CDR2 is YFSETQ. CDR3 protein: CASSLGWRGQRDYGYTF. DNA of the CDR3: TGCGCCAGCAGCTTGGGGTGGCGAGGCCAAAGGGACTATGGCTACACCTTC.

This clonotype was observed many times. V gene TRBV5-1 combines with J gene TRBJ2-6; no clear D gene. V was pared by 2 bases and J by 2 bases, with 2 bases between. CDR1 SGHRS and CDR2 YFSETQ come from the germline V gene. The CDR3 is made up of 13 amino acids. CDR3 residues: CASSFTGANVLTF. The DNA for the CDR3 is TGCGCCAGCAGCTTTACTGGGGCCAACGTCCTGACTTTC.

The genes are TRBV10-3 and TRBJ2-5; 8 positions match TRBD2. The V and J ends lost 4 bases and 5 bases, in that order; junction bases with no gene match: 0. The CDR3 is 12 residues long. The germline V gene encodes CDR1 ENHRY and CDR2 SYGVKD. The CDR3 DNA reads TGTGCCATCAGTGCGGGAGGGGAGACCCAGTACTTC. This codes for CAISAGGETQYF.

This clonotype was seen at least ten times. The chain employs TRBV7-2 and TRBJ1-1; D not certain. The CDR3 is 12 residues long. Per germline, CDR1 SGHTA and CDR2 FQGNSA. Trimming pared 5 bases from V and 5 bases from J, leaving 9 bases between. In nucleotides, the CDR3 is TGTGCCAGCAGCCCGGGAGGGACTGAAGCTTTCTTT. Encoded protein: CASSPGGTEAFF.

This clonotype showed up many times. This chain links TRBV11-3 with TRBJ2-2, with D uncertain. Trimming cost V 5 bases and J 7 bases, with 5 bases left between them. Per germline, CDR1 SGHNT and CDR2 YENEEA. This CDR3 spans 11 amino acids. The CDR3, as DNA: TGTGCCAGCAGCCCCAGCGGGGAGCTGTTTTTT. This gives the protein CASSPSGELFF.

This clonotype was found a few times. V usage is TRBV7-2 and J usage is TRBJ2-1, with a weak D call TRBD1 (6 bases). The V end was cut by 3 bases, the J end by 7 bases, with 16 bases between. The CDR3 has 15 residues. CDR1 is SGHTA and CDR2 is FQGNSA in the germline V gene. In DNA, the CDR3 is TGTGCCAGCAGCTTGTTCAGGGGCCTAACAAATGAGCAGTTCTTC. Protein: CASSLFRGLTNEQFF. Variable domain in full (rest from reference TRBV7-2 and TRBJ2-1): GAGVSQSPSNKVTEKGKDVELRCDPISGHTALYWYRQSLGQGLEFLIYFQGNSAPDKSGLPSDRFSAERTGGSVSTLTIQRTQQEDSAVYLCASSLFRGLTNEQFFGPGTRLTVL.

This sequence joins TRBV11-2 and TRBJ1-1; D remains unclear. V dropped 0 bases and J dropped 6 bases, with 11 bases sitting between them. This CDR3 comprises 14 residues. The germline gives CDR1 SGHAT, CDR2 FQNNGV. The CDR3 spells CASSLDWQVAEAFF. In DNA form, the CDR3 reads TGTGCCAGCAGCTTAGATTGGCAGGTAGCTGAAGCTTTCTTT.

This clonotype showed up many times. A read error may account for a junction end that differs from germline. The chain has TRBV7-2 and TRBJ2-6, with TRBD2 identical over 10 bases. The CDR3 runs to 17 residues. Germline-derived CDR1 and CDR2 are SGHTA and FQGNSA. DNA of the CDR3: TGTGCCAGCAGCGTAGCGGGAGGTTCCTCTGGGGCCAACGTCCTGACTTTC. Its translation is CASSVAGGSSGANVLTF.

The gene calls are TRBV5-4 and TRBJ2-6; D unresolved. The germline CDR1 and CDR2 sequences are SGHNT and YYREEE (reference sequence). With 7 bases removed from V and 0 bases from J, the gap between germline ends came to 11 bases. The CDR3 has 15 amino acids. CDR3 amino acids: CASSYGFSGANVLTF. In DNA form, the CDR3 reads TGTGCCAGCTCTTACGGGTTCTCTGGGGCCAACGTCCTGACTTTC.

The rearrangement joins TRBV7-9 to TRBJ1-1; TRBD1 aligns across 8 bases. The germline V gene has CDR1 SEHNR and CDR2 FQNEAQ (reference sequence). The V segment lost 3 bases and the J segment 0 bases; nucleotides outside the gene matches: 0. The CDR3 length is 14 residues. The CDR3 DNA follows: TGTGCCAGCAGCTTGACAGGGGTGAACACTGAAGCTTTCTTT. Translating gives CASSLTGVNTEAFF.

There are many counts of this clonotype. The V and J genes are TRBV28 and TRBJ2-3; 7 bases line up with TRBD1. The junction had 11 bases not matched to a gene; V was cut back by 6 bases and J by 8 bases. CDR1 MDHEN and CDR2 SYDVKM come from the germline V gene. This CDR3 comprises 14 residues. CDR3 in amino acids: CASSPGGPRPTQYF. The CDR3 DNA reads TGTGCCAGCAGCCCAGGGGGACCTCGGCCTACGCAGTATTTT. The whole variable domain, filled in from reference TRBV28 and TRBJ2-3, reads DVKVTQSSRYLVKRTGEKVFLECVQDMDHENMFWYRQDPGLGLRLIYFSYDVKMKEKGDIPEGYSVSREKKERFSLILESASTNQTSMYLCASSPGGPRPTQYFGPGTRLTVL.